The present TCR beta chain was sequenced within a study of blood T cell repertoires in COVID-19. As for the study in general: Sources were T cells, B-cell-depleted T cells, or PBMCs; the material itself was cDNA or gDNA.

Original processing methods: Estimation of nucleated cell counts was performed using reference gene primer amplification. The repertoire was sequenced with immunoSEQ multiplex PCR; TCRdb's copy has only in-frame clones and lacks some. V, J and clone size are taken as reported in that table, and D and trimming were inferred from the DNA itself. Of about 94,000 clones listed, around 81% are singletons. The sequence was obtained from a man aged 60 to 69 with acute or convalescent COVID-19. Sequenced material: peripheral blood.

CDR3 protein: CASSSQPEQPQHF. Here the CDR3 DNA reads TGTGCCAGCAGTTCTCAACCGGAGCAGCCCCAGCATTTT. V is TRBV6-5 and J is TRBJ1-5, with D unclear. V was trimmed by 4 bases and J by 7 bases, leaving 11 bases between them. The CDR3 covers 13 residues. The V gene's germline CDR1 is MNHEY and CDR2 SVGAGI.